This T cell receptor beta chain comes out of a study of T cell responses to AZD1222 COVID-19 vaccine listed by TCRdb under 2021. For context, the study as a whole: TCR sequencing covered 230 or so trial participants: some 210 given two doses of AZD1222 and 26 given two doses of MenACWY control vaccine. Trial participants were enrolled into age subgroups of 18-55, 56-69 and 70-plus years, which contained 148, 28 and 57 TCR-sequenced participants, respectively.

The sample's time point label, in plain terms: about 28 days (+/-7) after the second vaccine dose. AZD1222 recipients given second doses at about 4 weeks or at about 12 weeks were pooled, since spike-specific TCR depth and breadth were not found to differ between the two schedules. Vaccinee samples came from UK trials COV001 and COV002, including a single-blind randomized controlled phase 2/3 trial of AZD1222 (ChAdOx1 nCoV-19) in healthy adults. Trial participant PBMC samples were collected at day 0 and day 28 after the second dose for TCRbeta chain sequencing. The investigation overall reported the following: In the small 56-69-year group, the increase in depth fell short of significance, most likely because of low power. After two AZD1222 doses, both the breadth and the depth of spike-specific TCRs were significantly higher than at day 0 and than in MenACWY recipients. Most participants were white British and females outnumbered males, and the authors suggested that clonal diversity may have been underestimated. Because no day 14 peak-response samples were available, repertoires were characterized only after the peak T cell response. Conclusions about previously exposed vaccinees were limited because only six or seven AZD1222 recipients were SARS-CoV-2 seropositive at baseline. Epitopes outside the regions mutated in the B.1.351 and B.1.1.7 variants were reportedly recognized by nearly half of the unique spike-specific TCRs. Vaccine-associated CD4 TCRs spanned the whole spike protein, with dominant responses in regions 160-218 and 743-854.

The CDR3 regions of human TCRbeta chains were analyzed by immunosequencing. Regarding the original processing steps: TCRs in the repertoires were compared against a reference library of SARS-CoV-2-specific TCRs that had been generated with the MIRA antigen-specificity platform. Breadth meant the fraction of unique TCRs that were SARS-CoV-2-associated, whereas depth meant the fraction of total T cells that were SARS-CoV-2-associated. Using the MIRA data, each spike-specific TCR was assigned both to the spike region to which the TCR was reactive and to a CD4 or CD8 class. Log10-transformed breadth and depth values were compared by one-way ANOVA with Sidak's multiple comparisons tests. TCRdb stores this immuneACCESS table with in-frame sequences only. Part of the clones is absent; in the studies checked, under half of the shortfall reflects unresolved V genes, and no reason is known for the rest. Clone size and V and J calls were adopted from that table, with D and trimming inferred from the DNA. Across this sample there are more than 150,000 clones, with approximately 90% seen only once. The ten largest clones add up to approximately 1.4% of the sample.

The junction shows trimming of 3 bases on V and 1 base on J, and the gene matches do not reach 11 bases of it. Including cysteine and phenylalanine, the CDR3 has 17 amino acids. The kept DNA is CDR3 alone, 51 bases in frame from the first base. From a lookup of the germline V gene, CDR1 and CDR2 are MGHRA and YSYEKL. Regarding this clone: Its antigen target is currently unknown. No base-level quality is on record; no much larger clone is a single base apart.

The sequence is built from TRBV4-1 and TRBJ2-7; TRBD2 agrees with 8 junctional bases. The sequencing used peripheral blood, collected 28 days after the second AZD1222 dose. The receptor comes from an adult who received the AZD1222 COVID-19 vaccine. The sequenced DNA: TGCGCCAGCAGCCATCCATCCACTAGCGGTAAATCCTACGAGCAGTACTTC. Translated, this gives CASSHPSTSGKSYEQYF.